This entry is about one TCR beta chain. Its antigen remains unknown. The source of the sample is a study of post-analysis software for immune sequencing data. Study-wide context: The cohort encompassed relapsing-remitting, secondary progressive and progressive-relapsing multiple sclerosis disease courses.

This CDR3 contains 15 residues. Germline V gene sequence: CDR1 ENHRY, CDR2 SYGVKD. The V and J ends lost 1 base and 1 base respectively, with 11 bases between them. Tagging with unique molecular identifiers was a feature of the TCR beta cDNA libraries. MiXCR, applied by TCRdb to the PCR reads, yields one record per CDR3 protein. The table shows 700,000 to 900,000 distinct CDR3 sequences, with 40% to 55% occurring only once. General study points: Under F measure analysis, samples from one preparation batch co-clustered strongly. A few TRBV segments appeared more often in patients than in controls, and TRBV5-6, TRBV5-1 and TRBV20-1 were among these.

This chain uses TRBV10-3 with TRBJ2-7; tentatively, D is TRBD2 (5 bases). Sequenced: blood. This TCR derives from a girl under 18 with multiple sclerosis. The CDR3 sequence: CAISEWRVLSYEQYF. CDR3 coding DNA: TGTGCCATCAGTGAGTGGCGGGTTCTGTCCTACGAGCAGTACTTC.